Listed below are T cell receptor beta chains from one sample, sequenced in a study of T-cell reconstitution after alpha-beta-depleted transplantation in children. One entry per CDR3 protein results from TCRdb running MiXCR on the PCR reads. The table has about 980,000 distinct CDR3 sequences, around 30% seen once. The source material was PBMCs, mostly from graft donor cells, sampled 360 days after TCRalphabeta/CD19-depleted stem cell transplant. All receptors derive from a boy under three years old who had a stem cell transplant for SCID, so the T cells may come from the graft donor. The CDR3 runs from the conserved cysteine through the conserved F or W. Fields, in order: V gene, clone size, J gene, D gene, CDR3 protein, CDR3 DNA. The D gene is left open where the match is weak. Clone sizes are given selectively: once, few, many, or a class where the clone is expanded.

TRBV27,many,TRBJ1-1,-,CASSPSGQIMNTEAFF,TGTGCCAGCAGTCCCTCAGGGCAGATCATGAACACTGAAGCTTTCTTT
TRBV12-3/TRBV12-4,-,TRBJ1-4,-,CASSLNLSEKLFF,TGTGCCAGCAGTTTAAATCTCAGTGAAAAACTGTTTTTT
TRBV7-2,-,TRBJ2-7,-,CASSLNSDSYEQYF,TGTGCCAGCAGCTTAAACAGCGACTCTTACGAGCAGTACTTC
TRBV6-5,-,TRBJ2-4,TRBD1,CASSYSRGPKNIQYF,TGTGCCAGCAGTTACTCTAGGGGGCCCAAAAACATTCAGTACTTC
TRBV5-1,many,TRBJ1-1,-,CATREGAGPMNTEAFF,TGCGCCACCCGGGAGGGTGCGGGGCCGATGAACACTGAAGCTTTCTTT
TRBV12-3/TRBV12-4,-,TRBJ1-2,TRBD1,CASTPDRGWVYGYTF,TGTGCCAGCACCCCAGACAGGGGGTGGGTCTATGGCTACACCTTC
TRBV9,-,TRBJ2-3,TRBD2,CASSVELAGGRTDTQYF,TGTGCCAGCAGCGTAGAACTAGCGGGGGGCCGCACAGATACGCAGTATTTT
TRBV4-3,few,TRBJ1-1,-,CASSQDGIERETEAFF,TGCGCCAGCAGCCAAGATGGGATAGAGCGGGAAACTGAAGCTTTCTTT
TRBV11-2,once,TRBJ2-7,TRBD1,CASSLETGYGYELYF,TGTGCCAGCAGCTTAGAGACAGGGTATGGATACGAGCTGTACTTC
TRBV6-5,-,TRBJ1-2,-,CASSYRLSRGGYTF,TGTGCCAGCAGTTACCGATTATCCAGGGGCGGCTACACCTTC
TRBV4-3,few,TRBJ2-1,TRBD1,CASSQLGVIGTGLYNEQFF,TGCGCCAGCAGCCAACTGGGGGTCATAGGGACAGGGCTCTACAATGAGCAGTTCTTC
TRBV28,-,TRBJ2-4,-,CASTRPRGDIKNIQYF,TGTGCCAGCACCCGACCGAGGGGGGATATCAAAAACATTCAGTACTTC
TRBV10-3,-,TRBJ2-1,TRBD2,CAIKSGGIYNEQFF,TGTGCCATAAAAAGCGGGGGGATATACAATGAGCAGTTCTTC
TRBV5-1,few,TRBJ2-7,-,CASSLASPQDEQYF,TGCGCCAGCAGCTTGGCTTCTCCTCAAGACGAGCAGTACTTC
TRBV9,few,TRBJ2-7,-,CASSSRTASVYEQYF,TGTGCCAGCAGCTCCCGGACAGCGAGCGTTTACGAGCAGTACTTC
TRBV27,few,TRBJ2-7,TRBD2,CASSLRGVDSYEQYF,TGTGCCAGCAGTTTACGGGGGGTTGATTCCTACGAGCAGTACTTC
TRBV19,few,TRBJ2-7,TRBD1,CASSKDRGSVSYEQYF,TGTGCCAGTAGTAAGGACAGGGGGTCCGTCTCCTACGAGCAGTACTTC
TRBV4-3,-,TRBJ2-7,-,CASSQHRDYEQYF,TGCGCCAGCAGCCAACACCGGGACTACGAGCAGTACTTC
TRBV12-3/TRBV12-4,-,TRBJ1-1,TRBD1,CASRHDRVRTEAFF,TGTGCCAGCAGACACGACAGGGTAAGAACTGAAGCTTTCTTT
TRBV20-1,once,TRBJ2-7,TRBD2,CSASSLLAGVNEQYF,TGCAGTGCTAGTTCTTTACTAGCGGGGGTGAACGAGCAGTACTTC
TRBV12-3/TRBV12-4,-,TRBJ1-2,TRBD1,CASRPGQGGNYGYTF,TGTGCCAGCAGGCCGGGACAGGGGGGTAACTATGGCTACACCTTC
TRBV5-1,many,TRBJ2-5,-,CASSRGAAHQETQYF,TGCGCCAGCAGCCGCGGGGCAGCCCACCAAGAGACCCAGTACTTC
TRBV5-1,-,TRBJ2-3,-,CASGEGGPTDTQYF,TGCGCCAGCGGGGAAGGGGGGCCCACAGATACGCAGTATTTT
TRBV7-2,-,TRBJ2-1,-,CASSPGGWGARQFF,TGTGCCAGCAGCCCCGGCGGTTGGGGGGCTAGGCAGTTCTTC
TRBV5-1,-,TRBJ1-2,-,CASSNYINYGYTF,TGCGCCAGCTCTAATTATATTAACTATGGCTACACCTTC
TRBV5-6,few,TRBJ2-2,-,CASSANRAGELFF,TGTGCCAGCAGCGCTAACAGGGCCGGGGAGCTGTTTTTT
TRBV9,-,TRBJ1-6,-,CASNFQGGSPLHF,TGTGCCAGCAATTTCCAGGGCGGTTCACCCCTCCACTTT
TRBV6-1,few,TRBJ1-2,-,CASSRAPDNYGYTF,TGTGCCAGCAGCCGGGCCCCGGACAACTATGGCTACACCTTC
TRBV5-1,few,TRBJ2-1,TRBD2,CASRPGLAGAPGNEQFF,TGCGCCAGCAGACCCGGACTAGCGGGGGCTCCGGGCAATGAGCAGTTCTTC
TRBV29-1,-,TRBJ2-7,-,CSVGEYYEQYF,TGCAGCGTTGGAGAATACTACGAGCAGTACTTC
TRBV11-2,-,TRBJ2-3,-,CASSLTPLRQGLITDTQYF,TGTGCCAGCAGCTTAACCCCCCTCCGGCAGGGCCTGATCACAGATACGCAGTATTTT
TRBV5-1,-,TRBJ1-1,TRBD1,CASSSGQGVLNTEAFF,TGCGCCAGCAGCTCGGGACAGGGCGTATTGAACACTGAAGCTTTCTTT
TRBV20-1,few,TRBJ2-1,-,CSASLPDEQFF,TGCAGTGCTAGTCTGCCCGATGAGCAGTTCTTC